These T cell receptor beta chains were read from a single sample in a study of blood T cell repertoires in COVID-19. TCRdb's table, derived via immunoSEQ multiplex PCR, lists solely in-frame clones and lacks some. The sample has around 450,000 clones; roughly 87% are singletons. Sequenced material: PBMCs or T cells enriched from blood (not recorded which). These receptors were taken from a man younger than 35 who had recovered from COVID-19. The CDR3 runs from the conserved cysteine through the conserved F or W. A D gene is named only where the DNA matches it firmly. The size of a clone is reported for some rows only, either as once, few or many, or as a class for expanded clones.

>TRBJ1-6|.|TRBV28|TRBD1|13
TGTGCCAGCAGCAACCGTTGGAGGACAGGGCTCCACTTT
CASSNRWRTGLHF
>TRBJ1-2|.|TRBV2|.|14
TGTGCCAGCGTGGGGCAGGGCGGTAACTATGGCTACACCTTC
CASVGQGGNYGYTF
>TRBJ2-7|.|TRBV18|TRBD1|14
TGTGCCAGCTCACCAGGGCAGGGGGCCAGCGAGCAGTACTTC
CASSPGQGASEQYF
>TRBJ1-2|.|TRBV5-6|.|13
TGTGCCAGCAGCCCAGGTGCGAGCTATGGCTACACCTTC
CASSPGASYGYTF
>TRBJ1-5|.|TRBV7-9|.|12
TGTGCCAGCAGCTTTCCTGATCAGCCCCAGCATTTT
CASSFPDQPQHF
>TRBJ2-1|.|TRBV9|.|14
TGTGCCAGCAGCGTAGGTCCCGGTTACAATGAGCAGTTCTTC
CASSVGPGYNEQFF
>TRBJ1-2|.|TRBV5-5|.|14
TGTGCCAGCAGCTATCAGGGGCCGTCTTATGGCTACACCTTC
CASSYQGPSYGYTF
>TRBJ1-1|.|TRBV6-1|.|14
TGTGCCAGCAGTGAAGTCCCGAGTGCGACTGAAGCTTTCTTT
CASSEVPSATEAFF
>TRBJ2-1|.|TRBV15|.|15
TGTGCCACCAGCGAGCGGGACAGGTCCTACAATGAGCAGTTCTTC
CATSERDRSYNEQFF
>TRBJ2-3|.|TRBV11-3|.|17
TGTGCCAGCAGCAAACGGACAGGAGGGGTTTCTGGAGATACGCAGTATTTT
CASSKRTGGVSGDTQYF
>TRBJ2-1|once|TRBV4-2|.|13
TGTGCCAGCAGCCAAGAAGGAGGCCATGAGCAGTTCTTC
CASSQEGGHEQFF
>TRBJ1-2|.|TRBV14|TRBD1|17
TGTGCCAGCAGCCAAGATCAGGGGACAGTCTCAAACTATGGCTACACCTTC
CASSQDQGTVSNYGYTF
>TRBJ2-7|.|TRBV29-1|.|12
TGCAGCGTTGGACAGAGCTCCTACGAGCAGTACTTC
CSVGQSSYEQYF
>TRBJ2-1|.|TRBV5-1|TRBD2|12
TGCGCCAGCAGACTAGCGGGCGATGAGCAGTTCTTC
CASRLAGDEQFF
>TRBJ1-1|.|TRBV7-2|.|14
TGTGCCAGCAGTTCCAGGGTCGGCGGCACTGAAGCTTTCTTT
CASSSRVGGTEAFF
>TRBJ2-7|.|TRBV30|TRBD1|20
TGTGCCTGGAGCGCTGGATCTCAAAGCCGGGACAGGGTTTCCTCCTACGAGCAGTACTTC
CAWSAGSQSRDRVSSYEQYF
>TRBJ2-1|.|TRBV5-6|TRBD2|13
TGTGCCAGCAGCTCCGGGGGGTACAATGAGCAGTTCTTC
CASSSGGYNEQFF
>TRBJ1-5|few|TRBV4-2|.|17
TGTGCCAGCAGCCAAGACCTAACCGACAGGACTCGGAAGCCCCAGCATTTT
CASSQDLTDRTRKPQHF
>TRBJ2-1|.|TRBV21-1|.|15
TGTGCCAGCAGCACCGGCAGGGGGCCTGGCACTGAGCAGTTCTTC
CASSTGRGPGTEQFF
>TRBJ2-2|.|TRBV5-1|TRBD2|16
TGCGCCAGCAGCGCCAGACTAGCGGGAGGGGCCGGGGAGCTGTTTTTT
CASSARLAGGAGELFF
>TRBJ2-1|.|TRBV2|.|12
TGTGCCAGTGGACTTTACTACAATGAGCAGTTCTTC
CASGLYYNEQFF
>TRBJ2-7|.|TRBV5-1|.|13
TGCGCCAGCAGCTGGGAACTTGGGACAGAGCAGTACTTC
CASSWELGTEQYF
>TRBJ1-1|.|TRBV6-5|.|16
TGTGCCAGCAGTTACTCAATTGACAGGATGAACACTGAAGCTTTCTTT
CASSYSIDRMNTEAFF
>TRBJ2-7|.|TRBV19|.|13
TGTGCCAGTAGTATCACGGGAACCTACGAGCAGTACTTC
CASSITGTYEQYF
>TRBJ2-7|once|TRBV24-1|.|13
TGTGCCACCAGTGATCCCGGGTTGGACGAGCAGTACTTC
CATSDPGLDEQYF